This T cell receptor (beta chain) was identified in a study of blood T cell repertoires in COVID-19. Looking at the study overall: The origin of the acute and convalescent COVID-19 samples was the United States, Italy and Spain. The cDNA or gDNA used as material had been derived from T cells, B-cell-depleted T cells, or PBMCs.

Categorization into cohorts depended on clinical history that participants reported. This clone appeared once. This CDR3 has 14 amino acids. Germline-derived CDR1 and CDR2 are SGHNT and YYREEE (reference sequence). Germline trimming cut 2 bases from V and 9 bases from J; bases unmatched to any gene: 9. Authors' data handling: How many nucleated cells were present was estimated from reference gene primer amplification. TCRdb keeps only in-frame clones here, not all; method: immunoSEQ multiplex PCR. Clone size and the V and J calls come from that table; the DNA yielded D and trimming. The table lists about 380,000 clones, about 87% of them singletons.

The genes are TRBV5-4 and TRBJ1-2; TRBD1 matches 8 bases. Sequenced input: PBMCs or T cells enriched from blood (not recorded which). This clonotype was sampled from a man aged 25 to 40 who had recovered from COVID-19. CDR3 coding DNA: TGTGCCAGCAGCTTAGGGGGGGGACAGGCCAGCTACACCTTC. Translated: CASSLGGGQASYTF.